The 30 T cell receptor beta chains reported below all come from one sample, sequenced in a study of blood T cell repertoires in COVID-19 (dated by TCRdb to 2018 to 2021). The library relied on the immunoSEQ multiplex PCR assay. TCRdb obtained this table from immuneACCESS and retained in-frame rearrangements with V and J assigned. These tables miss some clones; where compared with another copy, unresolved V genes account for less than half of the shortfall, and the remainder is unexplained. This sample holds more than 70,000 clones; approximately 90% were observed only once. The ten largest clonotypes hold approximately 10% of the sample. The sample taken for sequencing was peripheral blood. Receptors were obtained from a human donor in a cohort sampled during active COVID-19.

V usage is TRBV6-5 and J usage is TRBJ2-3; 11 bases match TRBD2. CDR1 MNHEY and CDR2 SVGAGI come from the germline V gene. The length of the CDR3 is 14 residues. The V and J ends lost 7 bases and 6 bases, in that order; junction bases with no gene match: 6. The CDR3 sequence: CASTARTSGDTQYF. The DNA of the CDR3 is TGTGCCAGCACCGCAAGGACTAGCGGGGATACGCAGTATTTT.

The V and J genes are TRBV10-3 and TRBJ2-7, with 9 bases identical to TRBD1. Germline-derived CDR1 and CDR2 are ENHRY and SYGVKD. V gave up 5 bases and J gave up 9 bases; unmatched junction bases: 8. The CDR3 covers 13 residues. Written as DNA, the CDR3 is TGTGCCATCAGTCGGGACAGGGAAGGTGGGCAGTACTTC. Residues: CAISRDREGGQYF.

The rearrangement links TRBV5-1 to TRBJ2-1; D might be TRBD2 (5 bases). CDR1 and CDR2 from the germline V gene are SGHRS and YFSETQ. This CDR3 has 16 residues. Between the trimmed V and J ends, which lost 0 bases and 0 bases, there was a span of 10 bases. CDR3 in DNA: TGCGCCAGCAGCTTGGCCCTGGGGAGCTCCTACAATGAGCAGTTCTTC. Its translation: CASSLALGSSYNEQFF.

This chain links TRBV11-2 with TRBJ2-5; 12 bases are shared with TRBD1. With 3 bases clipped from V and 1 base from J, the junction kept 6 bases outside the gene matches. Germline V gene lookup returns CDR1 SGHAT and CDR2 FQNNGV. This CDR3 is built from 17 residues. The CDR3 region is CASSLEGTGGFQETQYF. CDR3 in DNA: TGTGCCAGCAGCTTGGAAGGGACAGGGGGCTTCCAAGAGACCCAGTACTTC.

The chain uses TRBV10-3 and TRBJ2-3, with D uncertain. CDR1 is ENHRY and CDR2 is SYGVKD in the germline V gene. The CDR3 loop spans 15 amino acids. The ends were cut back, 10 bases at V and 3 bases at J, with 20 bases in the middle. As DNA, the CDR3 is TGTGCCACCCAGAATCCGCCGTGGTCAACAGATACGCAGTATTTT. It specifies CATQNPPWSTDTQYF.

This clone was counted only a few times. The chain links TRBV11-2 to TRBJ1-2; D gene uncertain. Trimming cost V 3 bases and J 3 bases, with 8 bases left between them. The germline V gene has CDR1 SGHAT and CDR2 FQNNGV. The CDR3 loop spans 13 amino acids. The CDR3 coding sequence is TGTGCCAGCAGCTTGGCGGGTCACTATGGCTACACCTTC. It translates to CASSLAGHYGYTF.

The V gene is TRBV7-6, the J gene TRBJ2-7; TRBD1 aligns across 8 bases. CDR1 SGHVS and CDR2 FNYEAQ come from the germline V gene. This CDR3 is 13 amino acids long. Trimming at V came to 4 bases and at J to 6 bases, leaving 5 bases not matched to a gene. The CDR3, as DNA: TGTGCCAGCAGCTGGGGGACAGGACGCGAGCAGTACTTC. This encodes CASSWGTGREQYF.

A single count supports this clone. The chain joins TRBV28 to TRBJ1-5, with TRBD1 as a possible D gene (5 bases). The CDR3 extends over 15 amino acids. The V end lost 3 bases, the J end lost 3 bases, and 12 bases lay between the germline ends. The germline CDR1 and CDR2 sequences are MDHEN and SYDVKM. CDR3 sequence reads: CASSLAGPSNQPQHF. CDR3 DNA: TGTGCCAGCAGTTTGGCGGGGCCCTCCAATCAGCCCCAGCATTTT.

The chain carries TRBV5-1 and TRBJ2-1; a weak D match, TRBD1 (5 bases). The CDR3 has 16 amino acids. V lost 0 bases to trimming and J lost 9 bases, with 19 bases between them. Germline CDR1 reads SGHRS; CDR2 reads YFSETQ. CDR3 loop: CASSLGAGSNKGEQFF. Here the CDR3 DNA reads TGCGCCAGCAGCTTGGGAGCAGGGTCGAACAAGGGTGAGCAGTTCTTC.

This clone is termed hyperexpanded. CDR3 amino acids: CASSRDRGYEQYF. DNA for the CDR3: TGTGCCAGCAGCCGGGACAGGGGCTACGAGCAGTACTTC. This chain uses TRBV11-1 with TRBJ2-7; 10 nucleotides align to TRBD1. CDR3 size: 13 residues. After removal of 5 bases from V and 3 bases from J, the junction contained 1 base not matched to a gene. Germline CDR1 SGHAT, CDR2 FQDESV (reference sequence).

The rearrangement uses TRBV2 and TRBJ2-5; a possible D gene is TRBD2 (5 bases). The CDR3 totals 13 residues. Trimming cost V 8 bases and J 9 bases, with 19 bases left between them. Germline CDR1 is SNHLY and CDR2 is FYNNEI. CDR3: CASGGGVPSSQYF. CDR3 nucleotide sequence: TGTGCCAGCGGAGGAGGAGTCCCGTCTTCCCAGTACTTC.

The chain combines TRBV10-2 with TRBJ1-1; D remains unclear. Germline CDR1 is WSHSY and CDR2 is SAAADI. The length of the CDR3 is 11 residues. V shed 8 bases and J shed 1 base, with 5 bases lying between them. For the CDR3, the DNA is TGCGCCAGCGGCGGGAACACTGAAGCTTTCTTT. It translates to CASGGNTEAFF.

The chain uses TRBV7-2 and TRBJ2-1; possible D gene TRBD1, 5 bases. The CDR3 runs 14 residues. V gave up 5 bases and J gave up 3 bases, with 11 bases separating them. Per germline, CDR1 SGHTA and CDR2 FQGNSA. In DNA form, the CDR3 reads TGTGCCAGCAGCCCGACAGAAAACTACAATGAGCAGTTCTTC. This sequence encodes CASSPTENYNEQFF.

The J gene is TRBJ2-1, the V gene TRBV9, with 10 bases that match TRBD1. The CDR3 is 15 amino acids. Per the germline V gene, CDR1 is SGDLS and CDR2 is YYNGEE. Trimming at V came to 4 bases and at J to 2 bases, leaving 3 bases not matched to a gene. The CDR3 is CASSSGQGAYNEQFF. As DNA, the CDR3 is TGTGCCAGCAGCTCAGGACAGGGGGCCTACAATGAGCAGTTCTTC.

The chain links TRBV18 to TRBJ2-1, with no clear D. With 3 bases removed from V and 7 bases from J, the gap between germline ends came to 7 bases. The CDR3 runs to 12 residues. Germline V gene lookup returns CDR1 KGHSH and CDR2 LQKENI. The CDR3 nucleotides read TGTGCCAGCTCACCCTCAGCGAATGAGCAGTTCTTC. Translation: CASSPSANEQFF.

This chain connects TRBV6-5 to TRBJ1-5, with a possible D match to TRBD1 (6 bases). The ends were cut back, 5 bases at V and 6 bases at J, with 14 bases in the middle. Per the germline V gene, CDR1 is MNHEY and CDR2 is SVGAGI. This CDR3 spans 14 amino acids. CDR3 sequence (DNA): TGTGCCAGCAGTCAGAGGGGGAGCGGTCAGCCCCAGCATTTT. Translation: CASSQRGSGQPQHF.

V and J are TRBV5-4 and TRBJ1-4; TRBD1 aligns across 11 bases. Trimming removed 4 bases from V and 12 bases from J; junction bases left unmatched: 11. Germline CDR1 reads SGHNT; CDR2 reads YYREEE (reference sequence). The CDR3 has 15 amino acids. CDR3 DNA sequence: TGTGCCAGCAGCCCCCGGACAGGGGGCGCGAGGGAACTGTTTTTT. The encoded protein is CASSPRTGGARELFF.

The rearrangement joins TRBV27 to TRBJ1-1; D is uncertain. This CDR3 region has 14 residues. Trimming shortened V by 3 bases and J by 4 bases, and 12 bases separated the two germline ends. Germline V gene data show CDR1 as MNHEY and CDR2 as SMNVEV (reference sequence). CDR3 DNA: TGTGCCAGCAGTTTCGGCCCACGGAGCACTGAAGCTTTCTTT. Protein: CASSFGPRSTEAFF.

This clone occurred a few times. The same CDR3 also results from other DNA sequences found in this sample. The chain uses TRBV3-1 (or the pseudogene TRBV3-2) and TRBJ1-1, with TRBD1 identical over 8 bases. V lost 1 base and J lost 6; bases outside the gene matches: 4. The CDR3 is 14 residues long. Germline CDR1 LGHDT, CDR2 YNNKEL (reference sequence). As DNA, the CDR3 is TGTGCCAGCAGCCAAGCAGGGGGCAGGGCTGAAGCTTTCTTT. Its protein product is CASSQAGGRAEAFF.

The CDR3 DNA reads as TGTGCCAGCTACCAAGCAGGGCAGAACTACAATGAGCAGTTCTTC. Its translation: CASYQAGQNYNEQFF. The V and J genes are TRBV27 and TRBJ2-1; weak D call: TRBD1 (5 bases). The V gene lost 8 bases and the J gene lost 3 bases, with 17 bases spanning the gap. CDR3 length equals 15 residues. Germline loops: CDR1 MNHEY, CDR2 SMNVEV (reference sequence).

This clone was counted once. The chain couples TRBV15 to TRBJ2-1, with D perhaps matching TRBD1 (5 bases). CDR1 and CDR2 from the germline V gene are LNHNV and YYDKDF (reference sequence). This CDR3 contains 16 residues. Trimming stripped 0 bases from V and 8 bases from J, with 17 bases between. The CDR3 here is CATSRDYRRTLDEQFF. CDR3 DNA sequence: TGTGCCACCAGCAGAGATTACAGAAGGACACTCGATGAGCAGTTCTTC.

This clone was found once. This sequence joins TRBV24-1 and TRBJ1-2; D unresolved. Germline V gives CDR1 KGHDR, CDR2 SFDVKD. The CDR3 is 13 residues long. V was shortened by 3 bases and J by 1 base, with 5 bases between the two germline ends. The CDR3 coding sequence is TGTGCCACCAGTGATACGGTTAACTATGGCTACACCTTC. This sequence encodes CATSDTVNYGYTF.

The chain joins TRBV5-1 to TRBJ2-7; D is possibly TRBD1 or TRBD2 (5 bases each). V was clipped by 4 bases and J by 4 bases, with 15 bases between them. CDR3 length: 14 amino acids. Germline CDR1 and CDR2: SGHRS and YFSETQ. The CDR3 sequence: CASSVDWTQYEQYF. As DNA, the CDR3 is TGCGCCAGCAGCGTGGACTGGACACAGTACGAGCAGTACTTC.

This clone showed up just a few times. The chain joins TRBV15 to TRBJ1-2, with D unclear. V lost 4 bases, J lost 8 bases, and 14 bases lay in between. Germline-derived CDR1 and CDR2 are LNHNV and YYDKDF (reference sequence). The CDR3 is made up of 13 amino acids. The CDR3 nucleotides are TGTGCCACCAGCATCAGGTCAGAAGGAGGCTACACCTTC. It yields the protein CATSIRSEGGYTF.

The chain carries TRBV24-1 and TRBJ2-7, with D possibly being TRBD2 (7 bases). Germline values: CDR1 KGHDR, CDR2 SFDVKD. V lost 0 bases, J lost 5 bases, and 13 bases lay in between. The CDR3 contains 15 residues. CDR3 region: CATSDLSGGRDEQYF. CDR3 in DNA: TGTGCCACCAGTGATTTGTCCGGGGGGCGGGACGAGCAGTACTTC.

This clone was recorded once. The chain combines TRBV7-9 with TRBJ2-1; TRBD1 aligns across 9 bases. Germline V CDR1 and CDR2: SEHNR, FQNEAQ (reference sequence). V was pared by 8 bases and J by 1 base, with 3 bases of the junction left unmatched. The CDR3 sequence is 14 residues long. CDR3 DNA sequence: TGTGCCAGCTCCGGACAGGGGTCCTACAATGAGCAGTTCTTC. Translated: CASSGQGSYNEQFF.

The chain carries TRBV10-3 and TRBJ1-1; no definite D call. Trimming cost V 2 bases and J 4 bases, with 5 bases left between them. CDR3 length: 12 residues. Germline V CDR1 and CDR2: ENHRY, SYGVKD. This CDR3 reads CAISEAGTEAFF. The CDR3 nucleotides are TGTGCCATCAGTGAGGCGGGCACTGAAGCTTTCTTT.

The chain employs TRBV5-1 and TRBJ2-2; D gene unclear. This CDR3 has 13 residues. Looked up from germline, CDR1 is SGHRS and CDR2 is YFSETQ. Trimming cost V 4 bases and J 6 bases, with 10 bases left between them. The CDR3 DNA reads as TGCGCCAGCAGCCACTGGAGCTCCGGGGAGCTGTTTTTT. Its protein is CASSHWSSGELFF.

The chain uses TRBV7-8 and TRBJ2-7, with a tentative D call TRBD1 (6 bases). Germline CDR1 SGHVS, CDR2 FQNEAQ. V shed 1 base and J shed 6 bases, with 10 bases lying between them. CDR3 length: 13 residues. The CDR3 loop is CASSLGGGSEQYF. CDR3 sequence (DNA): TGTGCCAGCAGCTTAGGAGGGGGTAGCGAGCAGTACTTC.

The chain combines TRBV5-1 with TRBJ2-7, with TRBD2 matching over 10 bases. The V gene's germline CDR1 is SGHRS and CDR2 YFSETQ. CDR3 length: 18 residues. Trimming cost V 4 bases and J 3 bases; bases outside gene matches: 16. CDR3 DNA: TGCGCCAGCAGCACACGGAACGACAGGACTAGCGGAATCTACGAGCAGTACTTC. Translating it yields CASSTRNDRTSGIYEQYF.